These 10 T cell receptor beta chains originate from one sample sequenced in a study of blood T cells in healthy people across ages. For the second PCR, which ran for 7 to 11 cycles, a sample-barcoded 5' primer and a J-beta primer mix were used. Using its own MiXCR run on the 5' RACE reads, TCRdb lists one record per CDR3 protein. The table lists around 1,000,000 distinct CDR3 sequences, under 30% of them singletons. These data were also filed under a second study, of T cells of mothers and their children.

Sequencing was done on a sample of blood. These receptors were taken from a girl aged 2 to 9 in good health.

This chain links TRBV15 with TRBJ2-1; 8 bases align to TRBD1. Germline lookup yields CDR1 LNHNV and CDR2 YYDKDF (reference sequence). This CDR3 spans 15 amino acids. V lost 0 bases to trimming and J lost 5 bases; unmatched junction nucleotides: 3. The CDR3 DNA sequence: TGTGCCACCAGCAGAGAACCGGGACAGGACAATGAGCAGTTCTTC. It codes for CATSREPGQDNEQFF.

Only a few counts were recorded for this clonotype. The rearrangement uses TRBV28 and TRBJ1-2; a possible D gene is TRBD1 (6 bases). Trimming took 3 bases from V and 0 from J, leaving 17 bases between them. The CDR3 loop spans 17 amino acids. Germline CDR1 and CDR2: MDHEN and SYDVKM. The DNA of the CDR3 is TGTGCCAGCAGTTTTAGTCGGGGGACACAACCTAACTATGGCTACACCTTC. It encodes CASSFSRGTQPNYGYTF.

This clonotype appeared a few times. The genes are TRBV5-1 and TRBJ2-7; D perhaps matches TRBD1 (6 bases). V was clipped by 3 bases and J by 2 bases, with 21 bases between them. The CDR3 is 17 amino acids. In germline, CDR1 is SGHRS, CDR2 YFSETQ. The CDR3 here is CASSSPSADSGTYEQYF. The CDR3 bases are TGCGCCAGCAGCTCCCCTTCTGCGGACAGCGGAACCTACGAGCAGTACTTC.

The rearrangement links TRBV20-1 to TRBJ1-1; D not resolved. Trimming took 6 bases from V and 1 from J, leaving 18 bases between them. CDR3 length equals 15 residues. Germline CDR1 and CDR2: DFQATT and SNEGSKA (reference sequence). CDR3 sequence (DNA): TGCAGTGCACCGACCCCCGAGCGGGAGAACACTGAAGCTTTCTTT. It codes for CSAPTPERENTEAFF.

As to this clonotype: One junction end does not reproduce the germline sequence, and a read error may be involved. V usage is TRBV20-1 and J usage is TRBJ2-5, with D perhaps assigned TRBD1 or TRBD2 (5 bases each). The CDR3 loop spans 14 amino acids. Per germline, CDR1 DFQATT and CDR2 SNEGSKA (reference sequence). The CDR3 loop reads CSARGLGDGEIQYF. CDR3 nucleotides: TGCAGTGCTAGAGGATTAGGGGACGGGGAGATCCAGTACTTC.

This clonotype has only a few counts. V gene TRBV7-2 combines with J gene TRBJ2-5; D is possibly TRBD1 or TRBD2 (5 bases each). The CDR3 has 14 residues. Germline assignment: CDR1 SGHTA and CDR2 FQGNSA. V was pared by 4 bases and J by 1 base, with 10 bases between. The CDR3 protein is CASSWDPFQETQYF. The DNA for the CDR3 is TGTGCCAGCAGCTGGGACCCCTTCCAAGAGACCCAGTACTTC.

The chain couples TRBV29-1 to TRBJ2-7, with D possibly TRBD2 on 5 matching bases. Trimming took off 6 bases at V and 3 bases at J, with 12 bases between the two ends. Germline lookup yields CDR1 SQVTM and CDR2 ANQGSEA. This CDR3 has 12 residues. The CDR3 here is CSVRGMGYEQYF. The CDR3 coding sequence is TGCAGCGTACGGGGAATGGGCTACGAGCAGTACTTC.

This rearrangement joins TRBV5-1 to TRBJ2-2; 8 positions agree with TRBD1. Germline V gives CDR1 SGHRS, CDR2 YFSETQ. The V and J ends lost 3 bases and 1 base, in that order; junction bases with no gene match: 2. This CDR3 has 15 residues. In DNA form, the CDR3 reads TGCGCCAGCAGCTCCGGGACAGGGAACACCGGGGAGCTGTTTTTT. Translated: CASSSGTGNTGELFF.

This clonotype was observed a handful of times. CDR3 sequence: CASSSERAWELFF. CDR3 DNA sequence: TGTGCCAGCAGTTCGGAAAGGGCCTGGGAACTGTTTTTT. This rearrangement joins TRBV12-3 or TRBV12-4 to TRBJ1-4; D ambiguous. Trimming cost V 4 bases and J 12 bases, with 15 bases left between them. This CDR3 region has 13 residues.

The chain joins TRBV11-2 to TRBJ2-3; D is ambiguous. The CDR3 extends over 14 amino acids. The germline gives CDR1 SGHAT, CDR2 FQNNGV. The germline V and J ends were trimmed by 6 bases and 4 bases, with 14 bases remaining between them. CDR3 protein: CASRGGVLADTQYF. CDR3 DNA: TGTGCCAGCAGGGGCGGCGTGCTGGCAGATACGCAGTATTTT. The full variable domain, in which reference TRBV11-2 and TRBJ2-3 provide the parts outside the CDR3, is EAGVAQSPRYKIIEKRQSVAFWCNPISGHATLYWYQQILGQGPKLLIQFQNNGVVDDSQLPKDRFSAERLKGVDSTLKIQPAKLEDSAVYLCASRGGVLADTQYFGPGTRLTVL.